These T cell receptor beta chains were read from a single sample in a study of a mutant IDH1 vaccine in newly diagnosed glioma. These receptors' targets are unknown. Libraries were prepared by immunoSEQ multiplex PCR; TCRdb keeps only in-frame clonotypes and omits some of them. The repertoire holds about 50,000 clones, roughly four fifths seen once, with less than 15% in the top ten. The sequenced sample was PBMCs, obtained from a glioma patient whose treatment included an IDH1 peptide vaccine. These receptors were taken from a man in his forties with glioma. Each CDR3 is given with its conserved first and last residue. The D gene is left open where the match is weak. Expanded clones get a size class; other rows say once, few or many, or leave the size out.

j_call d_call v_call cdr3_length clone_size cdr3_aa cdr3_nt
TRBJ1-5 TRBD1 TRBV28 15 NA CASSSGQGALQPQHF TGTGCCAGCAGTTCTGGACAGGGCGCCCTTCAGCCCCAGCATTTT
TRBJ2-1 TRBD2 TRBV27 15 NA CASSWAGVSYNEQFF TGTGCCAGCAGTTGGGCGGGGGTCTCCTACAATGAGCAGTTCTTC
TRBJ2-2 TRBD2 TRBV5-6 15 NA CASNLPAGRTGELFF TGTGCCAGCAACCTCCCAGCGGGAAGAACCGGGGAGCTGTTTTTT
TRBJ2-3 NA TRBV27 15 NA CASSLTGALEETQYF TGTGCCAGCAGCTTAACAGGAGCCCTTGAGGAAACGCAGTATTTT
TRBJ2-3 NA TRBV4-3 16 NA CASSQSLGGYTDTQYF TGCGCCAGCAGCCAAAGCCTCGGGGGCTACACAGATACGCAGTATTTT
TRBJ2-5 NA TRBV5-5 13 NA CASSFAVQETQYF TGTGCCAGCAGCTTCGCTGTACAAGAGACCCAGTACTTC
TRBJ1-5 NA TRBV15 15 NA CATSTLNTFGQPQHF TGTGCCACCAGCACCTTAAACACGTTCGGTCAGCCCCAGCATTTT
TRBJ1-5 TRBD1 TRBV6-1 14 NA CASSGQGESQPQHF TGTGCCAGCAGTGGGCAGGGGGAGAGTCAGCCCCAGCATTTT
TRBJ1-1 TRBD1 TRBV7-9 13 NA CASSRTGDTEAFF TGTGCCAGCAGCAGGACAGGGGACACTGAAGCTTTCTTT
TRBJ2-3 TRBD1 TRBV7-2 17 NA CASSVIGPGQGIHTQYF TGTGCCAGCAGCGTAATTGGACCGGGACAGGGAATTCATACGCAGTATTTT
TRBJ1-2 NA TRBV12-2 15 NA CASRLEAGPNYGYTF TGTGCAAGTCGCTTAGAAGCCGGACCCAACTATGGCTACACCTTC
TRBJ1-1 NA TRBV5-6 14 few CASSLGGRGTEAFF TGTGCCAGCAGCCTGGGGGGTAGAGGGACTGAAGCTTTCTTT
TRBJ2-7 TRBD1 TRBV6-5 14 NA CASSYGGQAYEQYF TGTGCCAGCAGTTACGGCGGACAGGCCTACGAGCAGTACTTC
TRBJ2-7 TRBD2 TRBV7-2 15 NA CASSSRTSGTYEQYF TGTGCCAGCAGCTCCCGGACTAGCGGGACCTACGAGCAGTACTTC
TRBJ1-2 NA TRBV28 13 NA CASRYDSVNGYTF TGTGCCAGCAGATACGACAGCGTCAATGGCTACACCTTC
TRBJ2-7 TRBD2 TRBV27 14 NA CASSLAGPSYEQYF TGTGCCAGCTCTCTAGCGGGACCCTCCTACGAGCAGTACTTC
TRBJ1-3 NA TRBV11-3 20 NA CASSLGTAFPGTISGNTIYF TGTGCCAGCAGTCTGGGTACAGCCTTTCCCGGAACGATCTCTGGAAACACCATATATTTT
TRBJ2-7 TRBD1 TRBV29-1 12 once CSVGGTGYEQYF TGCAGCGTTGGCGGGACAGGCTACGAGCAGTACTTC
TRBJ2-2 NA TRBV5-1 15 NA CASSLLQTTTGELFF TGCGCCAGCTCCTTACTACAGACTACCACCGGGGAGCTGTTTTTT
TRBJ2-1 TRBD2 TRBV10-1 15 NA CASSETSGSADEQFF TGCGCCAGCAGTGAGACTAGCGGGAGTGCCGATGAGCAGTTCTTC
TRBJ2-7 TRBD1 TRBV29-1 13 NA CSVGQGAAYEQYF TGCAGCGTTGGGCAGGGGGCCGCCTACGAGCAGTACTTC
TRBJ2-5 TRBD2 TRBV7-9 15 few CASSPRGAGVETQYF TGTGCCAGCAGCCCGCGAGGGGCGGGAGTTGAGACCCAGTACTTC
TRBJ2-5 NA TRBV7-9 15 NA CASSPTTGPQETQYF TGTGCCAGCAGCCCAACCACAGGTCCCCAAGAGACCCAGTACTTC
TRBJ2-3 TRBD1 TRBV19 21 NA CASTTFFLGQGFLIRTDTQYF TGTGCCAGTACCACCTTCTTTTTGGGACAGGGATTTTTAATACGTACAGATACGCAGTATTTT
TRBJ2-2 NA TRBV6-4 13 NA CASSVSGTGELFF TGTGCCAGCAGTGTCTCAGGGACCGGGGAGCTGTTTTTT
TRBJ2-6 NA TRBV25-1 16 NA CASSDQRDSGANVLTF TGTGCCAGCAGTGATCAACGGGACTCTGGGGCCAACGTCCTGACTTTC
TRBJ2-3 TRBD2 TRBV5-1 18 NA CASSLGGRAGVGTDTQYF TGCGCCAGCAGCCTGGGGGGCAGAGCGGGAGTAGGGACAGATACGCAGTATTTT
TRBJ2-5 NA TRBV7-8 16 NA CASSLPSGAGGETQYF TGTGCCAGCAGCTTACCTTCCGGGGCCGGAGGAGAGACCCAGTACTTC
TRBJ1-6 NA TRBV4-3 16 few CASSREPGLHNSPLHF TGCGCCAGCAGCCGAGAGCCGGGACTGCATAATTCACCCCTCCACTTT
TRBJ2-1 TRBD2 TRBV29-1 17 NA CSVIPGLAGGGWREQFF TGCAGCGTAATACCGGGACTAGCGGGAGGGGGGTGGAGGGAGCAGTTCTTC
TRBJ1-4 NA TRBV2 12 NA CASRTQFEKLFF TGTGCCAGCAGAACACAGTTCGAAAAACTGTTTTTT
TRBJ1-4 NA TRBV10-2 18 NA CASSEPSYSSETNEKLFF TGCGCCAGCAGTGAGCCCTCCTACTCGAGCGAGACTAATGAAAAACTGTTTTTT
TRBJ1-2 NA TRBV7-6 16 NA CASSMTGTRSNYGYTF TGTGCCAGCAGCATGACCGGGACGCGTTCTAACTATGGCTACACCTTC
TRBJ2-1 NA TRBV13 14 NA CASSFLSTSNEQFF TGTGCCAGCAGCTTCTTGTCGACTAGCAATGAGCAGTTCTTC
TRBJ2-1 NA TRBV15 16 NA CATSTMGLTFRGQQFF TGTGCCACCAGTACCATGGGACTGACGTTTAGAGGTCAGCAGTTCTTC
TRBJ1-2 NA TRBV14 14 NA CASSQISRNYGYTF TGTGCCAGCAGCCAAATAAGCCGGAACTATGGCTACACCTTC
TRBJ2-7 NA TRBV10-3 13 NA CAISDGSSYEQYF TGTGCCATCAGTGATGGTAGCTCCTACGAGCAGTACTTC
TRBJ1-1 NA TRBV18 15 NA CASSPSLGINTEAFF TGTGCCAGCTCACCATCTTTGGGAATAAACACTGAAGCTTTCTTT
TRBJ2-1 TRBD2 TRBV5-8 16 NA CASSLGIAGEGDEQFF TGTGCCAGCAGCTTGGGTATAGCGGGAGAAGGCGATGAGCAGTTCTTC
TRBJ1-1 NA TRBV2 13 NA CASRRLLNTEAFF TGTGCCAGCAGAAGACTGTTGAACACTGAAGCTTTCTTT
TRBJ1-2 NA TRBV28 14 NA CASSLFWGDYGYTF TGTGCCAGCAGTTTATTTTGGGGTGACTATGGCTACACCTTC
TRBJ1-4 NA TRBV4-1 14 once CASSPALTDEKLFF TGCGCCAGCAGCCCGGCCTTGACAGATGAAAAACTGTTTTTT